The 19 T cell receptor beta chains in this list originate from one sample, sequenced in a study of cytomegalovirus exposure and HLA in healthy donors. The PCR contained 60 Vbeta and 13 Jbeta primers. The method was immunoSEQ multiplex PCR; TCRdb's version includes in-frame clones alone and lacks a portion of them. The sample's table shows 49,000 or so clones. The sequencing input was PBMCs. Every receptor here comes from a man aged 35-49 years in good health and CMV-seropositive.

Note on this clone: The junction does not match germline at one end; this may be a read error. The chain joins TRBV27 to TRBJ1-1; possibly TRBD1 for D (6 bases). This CDR3 contains 16 residues. CDR1 is MNHEY and CDR2 is SMNVEV in the germline V gene (reference sequence). CDR3 region: CASSLPPGQGNTEAFF. The CDR3 coding sequence is TGTGCCAGCAGTTTACCGCCGGGGCAGGGGAACACTGAAGCTTTCTTC.

The V gene is TRBV5-1, the J gene TRBJ1-2; D is possibly TRBD1 (6 bases). The germline gives CDR1 SGHRS, CDR2 YFSETQ. The CDR3 runs to 17 residues. Trimming removed 1 base from V and 10 bases from J, with 26 bases in between. In nucleotides, the CDR3 is TGCGCCAGCAGCTTGATCCCTGACAGGTCTGAACTATGGGACTACACCTTC. Its protein is CASSLIPDRSELWDYTF.

The rearrangement uses TRBV7-9 and TRBJ1-2; maybe TRBD1 (5 bases). CDR3 length: 11 residues. V gave up 8 bases and J gave up 8 bases, with 12 bases separating them. Germline V lookup: CDR1 SEHNR, CDR2 FQNEAQ (reference sequence). CDR3 in DNA: TGTGCCAGCGAACCCGGGGGAGGCTACACCTTC. Its translation is CASEPGGGYTF.

The rearrangement links TRBV6-5 to TRBJ2-7, with D perhaps matching TRBD2 (5 bases). CDR3 length equals 11 residues. Germline V gene lookup returns CDR1 MNHEY and CDR2 SVGAGI. Trimming removed 2 bases from V and 7 bases from J, with 6 bases in between. In DNA, the CDR3 is TGTGCCAGCAGTTACGGGAGAGAGCAGTACTTC. This sequence encodes CASSYGREQYF.

The chain recombines TRBV28 with TRBJ2-3, with D possibly TRBD1 on 5 matching bases. Germline assignment: CDR1 MDHEN and CDR2 SYDVKM. V shed 6 bases and J shed 2 bases, with 12 bases lying between them. This CDR3 has 14 amino acids. CDR3 sequence: CASSHDRNTDTQYF. As DNA, the CDR3 is TGTGCCAGCAGCCATGACAGAAACACAGATACGCAGTATTTT.

This chain links TRBV7-3 with TRBJ1-1; 8 bases align to TRBD1. The CDR3 is 14 residues long. V gave up 4 bases and J gave up 4 bases; unmatched junction bases: 5. The V gene's germline CDR1 is SGHTA and CDR2 FQGTGA. Here the CDR3 DNA reads TGTGCCAGCAGCTCCGACACAGGGGGCACTGAAGCTTTCTTT. Its protein is CASSSDTGGTEAFF.

The rearrangement joins TRBV18 to TRBJ1-1; the D is unclear. V was shortened by 2 bases and J by 1 base, with 5 bases between the two germline ends. The CDR3 spans 13 residues. In germline, CDR1 is KGHSH, CDR2 LQKENI. The CDR3 DNA sequence: TGTGCCAGCTCACCATCAGGGAACACTGAAGCTTTCTTT. Translated: CASSPSGNTEAFF. Based on the CDR3 plus reference TRBV18 and TRBJ1-1, the full variable domain is NAGVMQNPRHLVRRRGQEARLRCSPMKGHSHVYWYRQLPEEGLKFMVYLQKENIIDESGMPKERFSAEFPKEGPSILRIQQVVRGDSAAYFCASSPSGNTEAFFGQGTRLTVV.

V is TRBV27 and J is TRBJ2-4; the D gene is possibly TRBD2 (6 bases). The V gene's germline CDR1 is MNHEY and CDR2 SMNVEV (reference sequence). There are 14 residues in the CDR3. V lost 0 bases, J lost 9 bases, and 12 bases lay in between. CDR3 bases: TGTGCCAGCAGTTTATCGTGGGGGGTGGGCATTCAGTACTTC. Residues: CASSLSWGVGIQYF.

The CDR3 is CSVLGGGGGNTEAFF. CDR3 nucleotide sequence: TGCAGCGTTCTAGGTGGTGGCGGAGGTAACACTGAAGCTTTCTTT. This sequence joins TRBV29-1 and TRBJ1-1, with D unclear. CDR3 size: 15 residues. V was trimmed by 5 bases and J by 2 bases, leaving 18 bases between them. Germline V gives CDR1 SQVTM, CDR2 ANQGSEA.

The chain combines TRBV30 with TRBJ1-1, with 10 bases fitting TRBD1. Germline V gives CDR1 GTSNPN, CDR2 SVGIG (reference sequence). CDR3 length equals 15 residues. The V segment lost 3 bases and the J segment 2 bases; nucleotides outside the gene matches: 6. In nucleotides, the CDR3 is TGTGCCTGGAGGCGGGACAGGGGCGGAAACACTGAAGCTTTCTTT. It codes for CAWRRDRGGNTEAFF.

The gene calls are TRBV9 and TRBJ2-7; D ambiguous. The V end was cut by 0 bases, the J end by 4 bases, with 26 bases between. The CDR3 is 19 amino acids. The germline CDR1 and CDR2 sequences are SGDLS and YYNGEE. CDR3 sequence: CASSVEPAPRAKQGYEQYF. CDR3 DNA sequence: TGTGCCAGCAGCGTAGAACCAGCGCCCCGAGCGAAGCAAGGTTACGAGCAGTACTTC.

The genes are TRBV19 and TRBJ2-7, with D possibly TRBD1 on 6 matching bases. With 5 bases removed from V and 2 bases from J, the gap between germline ends came to 13 bases. The germline gives CDR1 LNHDA, CDR2 SQIVND (reference sequence). This CDR3 is built from 14 residues. CDR3 in amino acids: CASSPGQSAYEQYF. CDR3 bases: TGTGCCAGTAGTCCCGGACAGTCCGCCTACGAGCAGTACTTC.

The chain links TRBV7-2 to TRBJ2-3; 10 bases fit TRBD2. The CDR3 is 16 residues long. The V gene's germline CDR1 is SGHTA and CDR2 FQGNSA. With V trimmed by 1 base and J by 3 bases, 4 bases remained unmatched. The CDR3 nucleotides read TGTGCCAGCAGCTTAGGGTCTAGCGGGGGAACAGATACGCAGTATTTT. It encodes CASSLGSSGGTDTQYF.

The chain is built from TRBV10-3 and TRBJ2-5, with unresolved D. CDR1 ENHRY and CDR2 SYGVKD come from the germline V gene. The CDR3 is 14 residues long. Trimming removed 2 bases at V and 4 bases at J, with 11 bases between. CDR3 nucleotide sequence: TGTGCCATCAGTGAGCCCAATTCGCGAGAGACCCAGTACTTC. It yields the protein CAISEPNSRETQYF.

In regard to this clone: Relative to the germline gene, one junction end is altered; a read error may explain this. The DNA for the CDR3 is TGCGCCAGCAGTGCGGGGCTTGCGGGGGGTGACTTC. This codes for CASSAGLAGGDF. The chain links TRBV10-2 to TRBJ2-5; 8 bases align to TRBD2. This CDR3 comprises 12 residues. CDR1 WSHSY and CDR2 SAAADI come from the germline V gene.

The rearrangement joins TRBV13 to TRBJ2-2; 7 bases align to TRBD2. The CDR3 loop spans 14 amino acids. V dropped 6 bases and J dropped 3; count of bases not matched to a gene: 4. Germline-derived CDR1 and CDR2 are PRHDT and FYEKMQ (reference sequence). Here the CDR3 DNA reads TGTGCCAGCAGGCCCCGGGGGGACACCGGGGAGCTGTTTTTT. Residues: CASRPRGDTGELFF.

The rearrangement joins TRBV19 to TRBJ1-5; D possibly corresponds to TRBD1 (5 bases). Looked up from germline, CDR1 is LNHDA and CDR2 is SQIVND (reference sequence). The V end lost 3 bases, the J end lost 6 bases, and 15 bases lay between the germline ends. CDR3 length equals 15 residues. CDR3 residues: CASSISREVSQPQHF. For the CDR3, the DNA is TGTGCCAGTAGTATTTCCAGGGAGGTATCTCAGCCCCAGCATTTT.

This chain uses TRBV6-4 with TRBJ1-2, with 12 bases matching TRBD1. Germline V CDR1 and CDR2: MRHNA, SNTAGT. V gave up 4 bases and J gave up 8 bases; unmatched junction bases: 14. CDR3 size: 17 residues. The CDR3 DNA is TGTGCCAGCAGTGTGTTGGGACAGGGGGCGCCCAAAGGCGGCTACACCTTC. Its protein product is CASSVLGQGAPKGGYTF.

The V and J genes are TRBV18 and TRBJ2-6, with TRBD1 matching 8 bases. CDR3 size: 15 residues. V was clipped by 3 bases and J by 2 bases; unmatched bases: 0. Germline CDR1 KGHSH, CDR2 LQKENI. The CDR3 sequence is CASSPGQAGANVLTF. The CDR3 nucleotides read TGTGCCAGCTCACCGGGACAGGCTGGGGCCAACGTCCTGACTTTC.